Sequencing of this TCR beta chain was carried out in a study of cytomegalovirus exposure and HLA in healthy donors. Notes on the study in general: The study recorded 160 or so TCR beta chains that were cytomegalovirus-associated. In the roughly 120 validation repertoires, a later analysis found that first-cohort TCR clusters tended to co-occur.

Some clones are missing from TCRdb's copy, which holds only in-frame ones; the method was immunoSEQ multiplex PCR. The top ten hold approximately 1.1% of the sample, which has approximately 240,000 clones, just over 90% seen once. CDR3 length: 15 residues. V lost 3 bases and J lost 8, with 18 bases in between. In germline, CDR1 is SGDLS, CDR2 YYNGEE. As to this clone: What it binds is not known.

This chain connects TRBV9 to TRBJ2-1; tentative D call: TRBD1 (6 bases). The sequencing input was PBMCs. The receptor was isolated from a woman aged 18 to 35 in good health and CMV-seronegative. CDR3 residues: CASSALTGSADEQFF. CDR3 DNA: TGTGCCAGCAGCGCCCTTACAGGGTCAGCCGATGAGCAGTTCTTC.